These 13 T cell receptor beta chains originate from one sample sequenced in a study of blood T cells in healthy people across ages. The use of a sample-barcoded 5' primer and a J-beta primer mix characterized a second PCR of about 6 to 11 cycles. MiXCR, applied by TCRdb to the 5' RACE reads, yields one record per CDR3 protein. The data show some 1.1 million distinct CDR3 sequences, around two fifths seen once. Sequenced material: blood. The receptor set was obtained from a man between 18 and 35 years old in good health.

The chain couples TRBV28 to TRBJ1-1; TRBD1 is a possible D gene (5 bases). In germline, CDR1 is MDHEN, CDR2 SYDVKM. The CDR3 totals 15 residues. Trimming left V 3 bases short and J 3 bases short, with 14 bases between. The CDR3 here is CASSFPGVDDTEAFF. The CDR3 DNA reads as TGTGCCAGCAGTTTCCCGGGGGTTGATGACACTGAAGCTTTCTTT.

The CDR3 spells CASSLRQPTSGELFF. The DNA for the CDR3 is TGTGCCAGCAGCTTACGTCAGCCTACTTCCGGGGAGCTGTTTTTT. The chain has TRBV7-2 and TRBJ2-2; D unresolved. The germline V gene has CDR1 SGHTA and CDR2 FQGNSA. The V and J ends lost 2 bases and 6 bases respectively, with 13 bases between them. This CDR3 is built from 15 residues.

A remark on this clonotype: The junction and the germline gene differ at one end; a read error may be behind it. The CDR3 here is CAGSQDSRSEAFF. CDR3 coding DNA: TGCGCCGGCAGCCAAGACTCCCGGTCTGAAGCTTTCTTT. The chain joins TRBV4-3 to TRBJ1-1; D ambiguous. CDR3 length: 13 residues. Germline assignment: CDR1 LGHNA and CDR2 YSLEER.

Details on this clonotype: A much more abundant neighbour one base away suggests this may be a read error. The rearrangement links TRBV5-1 to TRBJ2-3; 8 bases agree with TRBD1. Germline CDR1 reads SGHRS; CDR2 reads YFSETQ. There are 16 residues in the CDR3. The CDR3 DNA reads as TGCTCCAGCAGCTTGGACAGGGCCTCTAGCACAGATACGCAGTATTTT. It specifies CSSSLDRASSTDTQYF.

The chain uses TRBV2 and TRBJ2-1; D remains unclear. The germline V and J ends were trimmed by 4 bases and 5 bases, with 12 bases remaining between them. This CDR3 contains 14 residues. From germline, CDR1 is SNHLY and CDR2 FYNNEI. The DNA of the CDR3 is TGTGCCAGCAGTGTTTACGGGCTTGACAATGAGCAGTTCTTC. Translation gives CASSVYGLDNEQFF.

V is TRBV5-1 and J is TRBJ1-1, with D perhaps matching TRBD1 (6 bases). The CDR3 has 14 residues. Germline CDR1 SGHRS, CDR2 YFSETQ. Trimming pared 0 bases from V and 5 bases from J, leaving 11 bases between. The CDR3 here is CASSLDRRGTEAFF. In DNA, the CDR3 is TGCGCCAGCAGCTTGGACAGGAGGGGGACTGAAGCTTTCTTT.

This clonotype was observed many times. V gene TRBV9 combines with J gene TRBJ1-5; no clear D gene. The CDR3 contains 14 residues. CDR1 is SGDLS, CDR2 YYNGEE, per germline. The V gene lost 0 bases and the J gene lost 4 bases, with 8 bases spanning the gap. Here the CDR3 reads CASSVGGLNQPQHF. The CDR3 DNA reads TGTGCCAGCAGCGTAGGCGGGTTGAATCAGCCCCAGCATTTT.

V usage is TRBV3-1 and J usage is TRBJ2-1, with a tentative D call TRBD2 (6 bases). CDR3 length equals 14 residues. CDR1 and CDR2 from the germline V gene are LGHDT and YNNKEL (reference sequence). V lost 4 bases and J 5 bases, leaving 12 bases between the germline ends. In DNA, the CDR3 is TGTGCCAGCAGCCCAATCGGAGGGAACAATGAGCAGTTCTTC. This translates into CASSPIGGNNEQFF.

The CDR3 is CATGSNYGYTF. The DNA of the CDR3 is TGTGCCACCGGGAGCAACTATGGCTACACCTTC. V is TRBV9 and J is TRBJ1-2; no definite D call. V was clipped by 9 bases and J by 2 bases, with 8 bases between them. CDR1 is SGDLS, CDR2 YYNGEE, per germline. The length of the CDR3 is 11 residues.

This rearrangement joins TRBV20-1 to TRBJ2-2; possibly TRBD1 for D (5 bases). From germline, CDR1 is DFQATT and CDR2 SNEGSKA (reference sequence). V was cut by 6 bases and J by 2 bases, with 13 bases left in between. CDR3 length: 14 residues. The CDR3 reads CSAKPGQNTGELFF. CDR3 bases: TGCAGTGCCAAACCAGGACAAAACACCGGGGAGCTGTTTTTT.

The chain joins TRBV9 to TRBJ2-3, with unresolved D. The germline V gene has CDR1 SGDLS and CDR2 YYNGEE. CDR3 size: 17 residues. Trimming stripped 0 bases from V and 6 bases from J, with 20 bases between. The CDR3 spells CASSVGALSPRLDTQYF. CDR3 DNA sequence: TGTGCCAGCAGCGTAGGGGCTTTATCACCCAGGTTGGATACGCAGTATTTT. The whole variable domain, filled in from reference TRBV9 and TRBJ2-3, reads DSGVTQTPKHLITATGQRVTLRCSPRSGDLSVYWYQQSLDQGLQFLIQYYNGEERAKGNILERFSAQQFPDLHSELNLSSLELGDSALYFCASSVGALSPRLDTQYFGPGTRLTVL.

This rearrangement joins TRBV29-1 to TRBJ2-1; 7 bases agree with TRBD1. In germline, CDR1 is SQVTM, CDR2 ANQGSEA. The CDR3 spans 15 residues. V shed 1 base, J shed 3 bases, and the junction held 6 bases outside the gene matches. As DNA, the CDR3 is TGCAGCGTTGAAGTAGGGGACAGATACTACAATGAGCAGTTCTTC. Its protein is CSVEVGDRYYNEQFF.

The rearrangement joins TRBV12-3 or TRBV12-4 to TRBJ2-5; possible D gene TRBD2, 5 bases. The CDR3 contains 14 residues. V lost 5 bases, J lost 4 bases, and 14 bases lay in between. This chain's CDR3 is CASSREGARETQYF. In nucleotides, the CDR3 is TGTGCCAGCAGTCGTGAGGGCGCCAGAGAGACCCAGTACTTC.